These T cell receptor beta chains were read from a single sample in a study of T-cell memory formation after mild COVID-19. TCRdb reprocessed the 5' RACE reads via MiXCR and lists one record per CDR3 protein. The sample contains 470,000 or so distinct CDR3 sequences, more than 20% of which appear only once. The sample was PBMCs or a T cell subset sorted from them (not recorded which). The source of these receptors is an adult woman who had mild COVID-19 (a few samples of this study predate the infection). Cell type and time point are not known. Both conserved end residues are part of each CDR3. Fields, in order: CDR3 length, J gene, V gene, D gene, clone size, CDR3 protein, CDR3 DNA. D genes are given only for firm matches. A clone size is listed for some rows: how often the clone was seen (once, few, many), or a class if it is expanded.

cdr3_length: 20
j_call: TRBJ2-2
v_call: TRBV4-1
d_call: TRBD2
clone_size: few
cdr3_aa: CASSQEPGGAGSIYRGELFF
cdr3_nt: TGCGCCAGCAGCCAAGAGCCCGGGGGGGCCGGCTCGATTTATCGCGGGGAGCTGTTTTTT

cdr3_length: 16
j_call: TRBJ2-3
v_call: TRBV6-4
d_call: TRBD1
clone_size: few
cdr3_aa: CASSDLPGQGTDTQYF
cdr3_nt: TGTGCCAGCAGTGACCTACCCGGACAGGGTACAGATACGCAGTATTTT

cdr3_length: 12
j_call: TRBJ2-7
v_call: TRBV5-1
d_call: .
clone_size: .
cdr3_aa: CASSFRMGKQYF
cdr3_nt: TGCGCCAGCAGCTTCCGGATGGGGAAGCAGTACTTC

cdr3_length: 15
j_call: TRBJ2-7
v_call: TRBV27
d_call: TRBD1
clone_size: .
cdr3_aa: CASSLSPGQGTEQYF
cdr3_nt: TGTGCCAGCAGTTTATCCCCGGGACAGGGTACCGAGCAGTACTTC

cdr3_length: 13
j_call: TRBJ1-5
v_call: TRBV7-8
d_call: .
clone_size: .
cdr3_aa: CASCRGVNQPQHF
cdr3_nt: TGTGCCAGCTGTCGGGGGGTTAATCAGCCCCAGCATTTT

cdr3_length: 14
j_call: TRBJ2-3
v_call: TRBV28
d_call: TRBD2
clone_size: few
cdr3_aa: CASSASGRTDTQYF
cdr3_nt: TGTGCCAGCAGTGCTAGCGGCCGCACAGATACGCAGTATTTT

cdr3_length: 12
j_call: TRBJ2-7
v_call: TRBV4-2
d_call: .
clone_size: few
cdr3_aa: CASSQDSVEQYF
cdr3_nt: TGTGCCAGCAGCCAAGACTCTGTCGAGCAGTACTTC

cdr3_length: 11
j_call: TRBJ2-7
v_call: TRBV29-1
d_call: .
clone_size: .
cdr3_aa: CSAWDGYEQYF
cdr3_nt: TGCAGCGCTTGGGACGGGTACGAGCAGTACTTC

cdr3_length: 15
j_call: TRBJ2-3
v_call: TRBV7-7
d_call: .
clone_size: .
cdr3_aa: CASSLGLGFTDTQYF
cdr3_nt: TGTGCCAGCAGTTTGGGGCTAGGTTTCACAGATACGCAGTATTTT

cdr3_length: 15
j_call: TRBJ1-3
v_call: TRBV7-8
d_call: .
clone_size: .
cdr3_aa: CASSGDTYSGNTIYF
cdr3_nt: TGTGCCAGCAGTGGTGACACTTACTCTGGAAACACCATATATTTT

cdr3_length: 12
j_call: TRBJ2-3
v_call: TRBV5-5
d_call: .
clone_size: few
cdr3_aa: CASSLLGSVYYF
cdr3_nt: TGTGCCAGCAGCTTGTTGGGCTCAGTGTACTATTTT

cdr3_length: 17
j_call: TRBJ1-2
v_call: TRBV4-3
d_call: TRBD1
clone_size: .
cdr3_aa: CASSQEEGQGARYGYTF
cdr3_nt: TGCGCCAGCAGCCAAGAAGAGGGACAGGGGGCGCGATATGGCTACACCTTC